The T cell receptor (beta chain) under discussion was sequenced for a study of cytotoxic CD8 clonotypes in ibrutinib-treated CLL (dated by TCRdb to the early 2020s). The study in broad terms: The cohort was composed of roughly ten relapsed/refractory and around 15 treatment-naive patients; IGHV unmutated status was identified in some 17 patients. All remission and progressive disease samples were collected while patients were still receiving ibrutinib. Partial responses were observed in 24 patients and complete responses in 2; after a median follow-up of around 68 months, remission was maintained in approximately 14 patients and progression was observed in approximately twelve. Cryopreserved peripheral blood mononuclear cells were obtained before treatment, at response, and at either sustained remission or disease progression. On average, each sample yielded 255,043 productive templates and around 98,000 productive rearrangements. Of the 86 people in the trial, about two dozen had longitudinal samples available. Samples at response were collected after a median of around twelve months of treatment, with a range of about 6 to 40 months.

About this clone: Its antigen target is currently unknown. Per-base qualities were not stored, and no clone one base away is much larger.

The goal of deep resolution MiSeq sequencing was a depth between 1 in 1 million and 1 in 200,000 T cells, and coverage averaged 10x per clonotype. The immunoSEQ hsTCRB Kit was used to generate TCR beta libraries. For the original study's pipeline: Data were analyzed with ImmunoSEQ Data Assistant and ImmunoSEQ Analyzer, with V, D and J genes assigned per IMGT definitions. Clonality, which ranges from 0 to 1, was calculated as one minus the normalized Shannon entropy of productive rearrangement frequencies. Only overrepresented clonotypes making up at least 0.05% of the repertoire of each patient were included in the public clonotype analysis. Repertoires from approximately 12 age-matched healthy donors in immuneACCESS were used as clonality controls. TCRdb provides this immuneACCESS table in a form limited to in-frame rearrangements. Some clones are lacking; in checked studies, under half of them reflect an unresolved V gene, and why the rest are absent is not known. V, J and clone size reflect that table, while D and trimming were determined from the DNA. For this sample the table gives approximately 45,000 clones, of which 69% were detected only once. The ten most abundant clones make up roughly 13% of the sample.

Beyond this particular receptor, the publication reports: Public clonotypes were found to be uncommon and were observed to contract or remain stable during treatment; the increase in clonality was shown to reflect expansion of private clonotypes at ibrutinib response. Sampling times were not matched between sustained-remission and progressing patients, and lymph node repertoires were not studied. Clonality rose at ibrutinib response, remained stable during sustained remission, and dropped back toward baseline at progression. Baseline clonality exceeded that of age-matched healthy donors and correlated strongly with circulating CD8+ T-cell counts.

The CDR3 numbers 15 residues from cysteine through phenylalanine. Here the CDR3 DNA is all that survives: 45 bases in frame from base 1. V lost 3 bases and J lost 7 bases; the stretch between them is 13 bases long. From a lookup of the germline V gene, CDR1 and CDR2 are SNHLY and FYNNEI. The time point label, as the study defines it: eleven to twelve months on ibrutinib. For TCR beta library preparation, roughly 2.2 micrograms of genomic DNA were isolated from cryopreserved PBMCs. Longitudinal blood samples from CLL patients on ibrutinib monotherapy were analyzed using high-throughput TCR beta sequencing. The patients took part in an open-label, single-center phase 2 trial of ibrutinib monotherapy.

The sequence was obtained from a human donor with chronic lymphocytic leukemia. This chain is built from TRBV2 and TRBJ1-6, with an unclear D gene assignment. This specimen consisted of PBMCs, obtained after 12 months of ibrutinib treatment. DNA sequence: TGTGCCAGCAGTGACAAGGACCTTCAAAATTCACCCCTCCACTTT. This is translated as CASSDKDLQNSPLHF.